Listed below are T cell receptor beta chains from one sample, sequenced in a study of T cell responses to AZD1222 COVID-19 vaccine. Here immunoSEQ multiplex PCR was the method, and the copy in TCRdb shows in-frame clones only, minus some. The sample comprises more than 250,000 clones, about 92% of which are singletons, and 0.5% to 0.65% rests with the top ten. The sequenced sample was peripheral blood, obtained on day 0 of AZD1222 vaccination. The receptors shown here come from an adult in good health. Each CDR3 is given with its conserved first and last residue. Each record gives: V gene, D gene, J gene, clone size, CDR3 protein, CDR3 DNA. A D gene is named only where the DNA matches it firmly. Clone sizes are given selectively: once, few, many, or a class where the clone is expanded.

TRBV19	NA	TRBJ1-3	NA	CASSASMVIGNTIYF	TGTGCCAGTAGTGCTTCGATGGTAATCGGAAACACCATATATTTT
TRBV5-1	NA	TRBJ1-4	NA	CASSLGGGPEKLFF	TGCGCCAGCAGCTTGGGGGGAGGCCCCGAAAAACTGTTTTTT
TRBV19	TRBD1	TRBJ1-1	NA	CASSTQGDTEAFF	TGTGCCAGTAGTACCCAGGGGGACACTGAAGCTTTCTTT
TRBV27	TRBD1	TRBJ2-2	NA	CASSLLLGGPNTGELFF	TGTGCCAGCAGCCTGTTGTTAGGGGGCCCGAACACCGGGGAGCTGTTTTTT
TRBV5-6	NA	TRBJ2-7	NA	CASSLPNIHEQYF	TGTGCCAGCAGCTTGCCTAACATCCACGAGCAGTACTTC
TRBV5-6	NA	TRBJ2-7	NA	CASSLLYSSYEQYF	TGTGCCAGCAGCTTGTTGTATAGCTCCTACGAGCAGTACTTC
TRBV4-1	TRBD1	TRBJ1-1	NA	CASSLMGTGTEAFF	TGCGCCAGCAGCCTGATGGGGACAGGCACTGAAGCTTTCTTT
TRBV28	NA	TRBJ1-5	NA	CASSFRGGEIKPQHF	TGTGCCAGCAGTTTCAGGGGAGGGGAGATCAAACCCCAGCATTTT
TRBV9	NA	TRBJ2-7	NA	CASSVGPDTYEQYF	TGTGCCAGCAGCGTAGGACCGGACACCTACGAGCAGTACTTC
TRBV6-1	TRBD2	TRBJ2-5	NA	CASSEPLSAGSETQYF	TGTGCCAGCAGTGAACCCCTTTCAGCGGGGAGCGAGACCCAGTACTTC
TRBV7-9	NA	TRBJ1-2	NA	CASSLDLNYGYTF	TGTGCCAGCAGCTTAGATCTGAACTATGGCTACACCTTC
TRBV5-1	NA	TRBJ2-1	NA	CASSPPPSYNEQFF	TGCGCCAGCAGCCCGCCCCCCTCCTACAATGAGCAGTTCTTC
TRBV10-1	NA	TRBJ1-1	NA	CASSLDGNTEAFF	TGCGCCAGCAGTCTGGACGGGAACACTGAAGCTTTCTTT
TRBV6-4	TRBD2	TRBJ2-2	few	CASSDGRDTGELFF	TGTGCCAGCAGTGACGGGAGGGACACCGGGGAGCTGTTTTTT
TRBV7-7	NA	TRBJ2-2	once	CASSSRPVSNTGELFF	TGTGCCAGCAGCTCCCGTCCCGTTTCGAACACCGGGGAGCTGTTTTTT
TRBV10-3	TRBD1	TRBJ1-2	NA	CAINPGQGSSNYGYTF	TGTGCCATCAACCCCGGACAGGGAAGTTCTAACTATGGCTACACCTTC
TRBV3-1/TRBV3-2	TRBD1	TRBJ1-1	NA	CASSYNDRGNTEAFF	TGTGCCAGCAGCTACAATGACAGGGGAAACACTGAAGCTTTCTTT
TRBV7-9	TRBD2	TRBJ2-1	NA	CASTSGGGTSSYNEQFF	TGTGCCAGCACCTCGGGAGGGGGAACGAGCTCCTACAATGAGCAGTTCTTC
TRBV2	TRBD1	TRBJ1-4	NA	CASRDRVVTNEKLFF	TGTGCCAGCAGGGACAGGGTTGTTACTAATGAAAAACTGTTTTTT
TRBV5-1	NA	TRBJ1-1	NA	CASSLGLGSEAFF	TGCGCCAGCAGCTTGGGATTGGGGTCTGAAGCTTTCTTT
TRBV4-1	TRBD2	TRBJ2-7	NA	CASSREGREWDEQYF	TGCGCCAGCAGCCGCGAGGGGCGGGAGTGGGACGAGCAGTACTTC
TRBV4-1	NA	TRBJ2-7	NA	CASSQDRGTVYEQYF	TGCGCCAGCAGCCAAGATCGGGGGACAGTTTACGAGCAGTACTTC
TRBV6-5	NA	TRBJ2-7	NA	CASSYEGEQYF	TGTGCCAGCAGTTACGAAGGAGAGCAGTACTTC
TRBV5-5	NA	TRBJ2-7	NA	CASSPALREQYF	TGTGCCAGCAGCCCCGCCTTAAGGGAGCAGTACTTC
TRBV5-1	NA	TRBJ1-5	once	CASSFGGPAGNQPQHF	TGCGCCAGCAGTTTTGGAGGTCCCGCGGGCAATCAGCCCCAGCATTTT
TRBV7-2	NA	TRBJ1-2	NA	CASSLVQGSGGYTF	TGTGCCAGCAGCTTAGTTCAGGGGAGCGGCGGCTACACCTTC
TRBV4-3	NA	TRBJ1-2	NA	CASSQDFQGVYGYTF	TGCGCCAGCAGCCAAGATTTTCAGGGAGTTTATGGCTACACCTTC
TRBV5-4	NA	TRBJ1-2	NA	CASSLPRPEGYTF	TGTGCCAGCAGCTTGCCGCGGCCCGAGGGCTACACCTTC
TRBV18	TRBD2	TRBJ2-5	NA	CASSPRAGGETQYF	TGTGCCAGCTCACCGAGGGCGGGAGGGGAGACCCAGTACTTC
TRBV5-5	TRBD2	TRBJ2-5	NA	CASSFTGLAAETQYF	TGTGCCAGCAGCTTTACGGGACTAGCTGCGGAGACCCAGTACTTC
TRBV27	TRBD1	TRBJ1-2	NA	CASSLGRGQGHYGYTF	TGTGCCAGCAGTTTAGGGAGGGGACAGGGCCACTATGGCTACACCTTC
TRBV11-1	TRBD2	TRBJ2-7	NA	CASSPRGLAYEQYF	TGTGCCAGCAGTCCAAGGGGACTAGCCTACGAGCAGTACTTC
TRBV21-1	NA	TRBJ1-3	once	CASVGSGNTIYF	NA
TRBV5-1	NA	TRBJ1-1	once	CASSLDPGPGTEAFF	TGCGCCAGCAGCTTGGATCCCGGGCCAGGGACTGAAGCTTTCTTT
TRBV6-5	NA	TRBJ2-7	NA	CASKFSGASYEQYF	TGTGCCAGCAAATTTAGCGGAGCCTCCTACGAGCAGTACTTC
TRBV20-1	NA	TRBJ2-7	NA	CSASPLLSYEQYF	TGCAGTGCTAGTCCACTGTTGTCCTACGAGCAGTACTTC
TRBV20-1	NA	TRBJ2-4	NA	CSARVGIQYF	TGCAGTGCTAGAGTGGGCATTCAGTACTTC
TRBV11-2	NA	TRBJ2-1	NA	CASSLEASSYNEQFF	TGTGCCAGCAGCTTAGAGGCTTCCTCCTACAATGAGCAGTTCTTC
TRBV4-1	NA	TRBJ1-3	NA	CASSLDTSSGNTIYF	TGCGCCAGCAGCCTTGACACTAGCTCTGGAAACACCATATATTTT
TRBV2	TRBD1	TRBJ1-1	NA	CASNPGTGDTEAFF	TGTGCCAGCAACCCCGGGACAGGGGACACTGAAGCTTTCTTT
TRBV7-9	NA	TRBJ1-3	once	CASSPSGTRSGNTIYF	TGTGCCAGCAGCCCATCCGGGACACGCTCTGGAAACACCATATATTTT
TRBV28	NA	TRBJ2-3	few	CASRGAAGTYTDTQYF	TGTGCCAGCAGGGGGGCGGCGGGCACATACACAGATACGCAGTATTTT
TRBV28	NA	TRBJ2-3	NA	CASTLGRLATSTDTQYF	TGTGCCAGCACCCTTGGACGCCTAGCGACAAGCACAGATACGCAGTATTTT
TRBV2	NA	TRBJ1-4	NA	CATSKGSPNEKLFF	TGTGCCACATCTAAAGGGAGTCCTAATGAAAAACTGTTTTTT
TRBV28	NA	TRBJ2-3	NA	CASREGVADTQYF	TGTGCCAGCAGGGAGGGCGTCGCAGATACGCAGTATTTT
TRBV5-4	TRBD1	TRBJ2-7	NA	CASSSSRDRGVYEQYF	TGTGCCAGCAGCTCCTCTCGGGACAGGGGGGTATACGAGCAGTACTTC
TRBV28	NA	TRBJ1-3	NA	CASSLNRDGNTIYF	TGTGCCAGCAGTTTGAACAGGGATGGAAACACCATATATTTT
TRBV2	NA	TRBJ1-2	NA	CASSEALRNGSF	TGTGCCAGCAGTGAAGCGCTTCGGAATGGCTCCTTC
TRBV5-4	TRBD1	TRBJ1-1	NA	CASSRGGGNTEAFF	TGTGCCAGCAGCCGAGGAGGGGGCAACACTGAAGCTTTCTTT
TRBV5-6	NA	TRBJ2-7	NA	CASSTDVGYEQYF	TGTGCCAGCAGCACGGACGTAGGCTACGAGCAGTACTTC
TRBV7-6	TRBD2	TRBJ2-3	NA	CASSLPLTSGVSTDTQYF	TGTGCCAGCAGCTTACCCCTCACTAGCGGGGTTAGCACAGATACGCAGTATTTT
TRBV25-1	NA	TRBJ1-5	NA	CASSEFTDQPQHF	TGTGCCAGCAGTGAGTTTACTGATCAGCCCCAGCATTTT
TRBV2	TRBD2	TRBJ2-1	NA	CASSQLAGGYNEQFF	TGTGCCAGCAGTCAACTAGCGGGGGGATACAATGAGCAGTTCTTC
TRBV7-8	NA	TRBJ2-2	NA	CASSLGGPSGTGELFF	TGTGCCAGCAGCTTAGGTGGGCCCTCGGGGACCGGGGAGCTGTTTTTT
TRBV28	NA	TRBJ2-7	NA	CASSFQTATSYEQYF	TGTGCCAGCAGTTTTCAGACAGCGACCTCCTACGAGCAGTACTTC